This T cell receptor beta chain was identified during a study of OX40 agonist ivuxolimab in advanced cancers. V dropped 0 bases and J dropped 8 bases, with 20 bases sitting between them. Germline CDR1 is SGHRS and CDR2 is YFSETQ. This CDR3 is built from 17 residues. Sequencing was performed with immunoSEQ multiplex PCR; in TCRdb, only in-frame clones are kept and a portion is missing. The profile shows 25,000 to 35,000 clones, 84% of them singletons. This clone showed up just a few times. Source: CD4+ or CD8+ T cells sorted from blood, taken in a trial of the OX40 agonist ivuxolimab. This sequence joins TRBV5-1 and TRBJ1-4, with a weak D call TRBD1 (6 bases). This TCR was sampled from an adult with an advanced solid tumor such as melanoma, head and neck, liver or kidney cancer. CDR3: CASSLGTDLKWGEKLFF. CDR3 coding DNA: TGCGCCAGCAGCTTGGGGACAGACCTGAAGTGGGGAGAAAAACTGTTTTTT.